These 9 T cell receptor beta chains were sequenced from one sample in a study of response to subunit inactivated influenza vaccine. Via MiXCR, TCRdb re-called the RT-PCR reads, giving one row per CDR3 protein. The table lists fewer than 550,000 distinct CDR3 sequences, roughly 27% of them singletons. The sample consisted of CD4+ T cells sorted from PBMCs, taken around 5 days after vaccination. These receptors were collected from a man in his forties or fifties who received an inactivated influenza vaccine.

The gene calls are TRBV10-3 and TRBJ2-7; D gene uncertain. V lost 2 bases and J lost 4, with 6 bases in between. This CDR3 spans 12 amino acids. CDR1 and CDR2 (germline): ENHRY, SYGVKD. The CDR3 spells CAISERAYEQYF. In DNA, the CDR3 is TGTGCCATCAGTGAGAGGGCTTACGAGCAGTACTTC.

This clonotype has just a few counts. This chain connects TRBV6-1 to TRBJ2-1, with D unclear. The V gene's germline CDR1 is MNHNS and CDR2 SASEGT. CDR3 length equals 13 residues. Trimming took 7 bases from V and 1 from J, leaving 8 bases between them. CDR3 nucleotide sequence: TGTGCCAGCATTAAGGCTTCCTACAATGAGCAGTTCTTC. Amino acid sequence: CASIKASYNEQFF.

This clonotype was counted a few times. This chain joins TRBV18 and TRBJ2-7; possible D gene TRBD1, 5 bases. Germline values: CDR1 KGHSH, CDR2 LQKENI. This CDR3 comprises 14 residues. V dropped 3 bases and J dropped 5 bases, with 14 bases sitting between them. The CDR3 region is CASSPSETVNEQYF. CDR3 DNA sequence: TGTGCCAGCTCACCTTCCGAGACAGTGAACGAGCAGTACTTC.

This chain connects TRBV24-1 to TRBJ1-5, with a weak D call TRBD1 (5 bases). The CDR3 length is 18 residues. Trimming took 6 bases from V and 1 from J, leaving 21 bases between them. Germline assignment: CDR1 KGHDR and CDR2 SFDVKD. The CDR3 protein is CATSRPRQGSPSNQPQHF. The CDR3 DNA is TGTGCCACCAGTCGTCCGAGGCAGGGCTCCCCGAGCAATCAGCCCCAGCATTTT.

This clonotype was recorded at least ten times. CDR3 DNA sequence: TGTGCCAGCAGTTTTGGGTCTTACGAGCAGTACTTC. It is translated as CASSFGSYEQYF. This chain joins TRBV12-3 or TRBV12-4 and TRBJ2-7, with D uncertain. V gave up 3 bases and J gave up 4 bases, with 7 bases separating them. CDR3 length equals 12 residues.

The V call is TRBV5-1, the J call TRBJ2-1, with TRBD2 as a possible D gene (6 bases). Germline assignment: CDR1 SGHRS and CDR2 YFSETQ. The CDR3 is made up of 15 amino acids. V was shortened by 0 bases and J by 2 bases, with 9 bases between the two germline ends. DNA of the CDR3: TGCGCCAGCAGCTTGGGTATAGCGGCCTACAATGAGCAGTTCTTC. The encoded protein is CASSLGIAAYNEQFF.

This clonotype occurred a few times. This CDR3 is CASSLTSGRAGNEQFF. DNA of the CDR3: TGCGCCAGCAGCTTGACTAGCGGGAGGGCCGGAAATGAGCAGTTCTTC. This chain connects TRBV5-1 to TRBJ2-1; 13 nucleotides line up with TRBD2. The CDR3 has 16 residues. The V gene's germline CDR1 is SGHRS and CDR2 YFSETQ. V lost 1 base, J lost 7 bases, and 5 bases stayed unmatched.

CDR3 region: CASSSMTGDVTQYF. CDR3 sequence (DNA): TGTGCCAGCAGCTCCATGACAGGGGATGTGACCCAGTACTTC. This chain uses TRBV7-2 with TRBJ2-5; 8 nucleotides align to TRBD1. V was pared by 4 bases and J by 7 bases, with 8 bases of the junction left unmatched. CDR1 SGHTA and CDR2 FQGNSA come from the germline V gene. The CDR3 loop spans 14 amino acids.

This clonotype has only a few counts. V is TRBV20-1 and J is TRBJ2-2, with no clear D. Germline CDR1 DFQATT, CDR2 SNEGSKA (reference sequence). The CDR3 length is 15 residues. The V gene lost 0 bases and the J gene lost 5 bases, with 13 bases spanning the gap. As DNA, the CDR3 is TGCAGTGCTAGAGATCTTTTGGTGTCGACCGGGGAGCTGTTTTTT. As protein: CSARDLLVSTGELFF.